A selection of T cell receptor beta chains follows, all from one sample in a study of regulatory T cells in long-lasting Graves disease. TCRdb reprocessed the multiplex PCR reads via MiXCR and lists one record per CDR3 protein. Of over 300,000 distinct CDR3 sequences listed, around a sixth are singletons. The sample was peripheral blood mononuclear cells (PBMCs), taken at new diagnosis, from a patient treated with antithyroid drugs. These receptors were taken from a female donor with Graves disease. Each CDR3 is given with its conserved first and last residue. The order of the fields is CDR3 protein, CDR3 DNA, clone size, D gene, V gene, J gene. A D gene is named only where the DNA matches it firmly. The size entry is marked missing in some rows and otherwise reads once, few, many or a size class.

CDR3aa: CSARPLQGKETQYF
CDR3nt: TGCAGTGCTAGACCCCTACAGGGGAAAGAGACCCAGTACTTC
abundance: many
d_gene: TRBD1
v_gene: TRBV20-1
j_gene: TRBJ2-5

CDR3aa: CAISQASGGYEQYF
CDR3nt: TGTGCCATCAGTCAGGCTAGCGGGGGCTACGAGCAGTACTTC
abundance: NA
d_gene: TRBD2
v_gene: TRBV10-3
j_gene: TRBJ2-7

CDR3aa: CASTPNTNTEAFF
CDR3nt: TGTGCCAGCACCCCGAATACAAACACTGAAGCTTTCTTT
abundance: many
d_gene: NA
v_gene: TRBV6-1
j_gene: TRBJ1-1

CDR3aa: CASSTQTSATYEQYF
CDR3nt: TGTGCCAGCAGCACCCAGACTAGCGCCACCTACGAGCAGTACTTC
abundance: NA
d_gene: TRBD2
v_gene: TRBV7-2
j_gene: TRBJ2-7

CDR3aa: CASSYTTYEQYF
CDR3nt: TGTGCCAGCAGCTACACCACCTACGAGCAGTACTTC
abundance: many
d_gene: NA
v_gene: TRBV2
j_gene: TRBJ2-7

CDR3aa: CASSPQLRLAGALANTGELFF
CDR3nt: TGTGCCAGCAGCCCTCAACTTAGACTAGCGGGAGCTCTCGCGAACACCGGGGAGCTGTTTTTT
abundance: few
d_gene: TRBD2
v_gene: TRBV7-9
j_gene: TRBJ2-2

CDR3aa: CASSLRFLGTPTGGELFF
CDR3nt: TGTGCCAGCAGCTTACGTTTTCTAGGGACACCCACGGGCGGGGAGCTGTTTTTT
abundance: NA
d_gene: NA
v_gene: TRBV7-9
j_gene: TRBJ2-2

CDR3aa: CASSYYDRSSYEQYF
CDR3nt: TGTGCCAGCTCCTACTACGACAGGAGCTCCTACGAGCAGTACTTC
abundance: many
d_gene: NA
v_gene: TRBV5-6
j_gene: TRBJ2-7

CDR3aa: CASSTRRQFSYEQYF
CDR3nt: TGTGCCAGCAGTACTCGAAGACAGTTTTCCTACGAGCAGTACTTC
abundance: many
d_gene: NA
v_gene: TRBV6-5
j_gene: TRBJ2-7

CDR3aa: CASSRQLGGPYEQYF
CDR3nt: TGCGCCAGCAGCCGGCAACTAGGGGGGCCCTACGAGCAGTACTTC
abundance: few
d_gene: NA
v_gene: TRBV4-1
j_gene: TRBJ2-7

CDR3aa: CASLGTPDYEQYF
CDR3nt: TGTGCCAGCTTGGGGACTCCAGACTACGAGCAGTACTTC
abundance: few
d_gene: NA
v_gene: TRBV18
j_gene: TRBJ2-7

CDR3aa: CATSRDRVLSSNQPQHF
CDR3nt: TGTGCCACCAGCAGAGATCGGGTTTTGAGTAGCAATCAGCCCCAGCATTTT
abundance: many
d_gene: NA
v_gene: TRBV15
j_gene: TRBJ1-5

CDR3aa: CASSGQWRAYEQYF
CDR3nt: TGCGCCAGCAGTGGACAATGGAGGGCCTACGAGCAGTACTTC
abundance: many
d_gene: NA
v_gene: TRBV10-1
j_gene: TRBJ2-7

CDR3aa: CASSLPVTPGQGATGELFF
CDR3nt: TGTGCCAGCAGTCTTCCCGTAACCCCGGGACAGGGGGCCACCGGGGAGCTGTTTTTT
abundance: many
d_gene: TRBD1
v_gene: TRBV12-3/TRBV12-4
j_gene: TRBJ2-2

CDR3aa: CASSIDRAEETQYF
CDR3nt: TGTGCCAGCAGTATCGACAGGGCCGAAGAGACCCAGTACTTC
abundance: many
d_gene: TRBD1
v_gene: TRBV12-3/TRBV12-4
j_gene: TRBJ2-5

CDR3aa: CATSRVAGVSNTGELFF
CDR3nt: TGTGCCACCTCCAGGGTAGCGGGAGTATCGAACACCGGGGAGCTGTTTTTT
abundance: NA
d_gene: TRBD2
v_gene: TRBV19
j_gene: TRBJ2-2

CDR3aa: CASSPPMAYEQYF
CDR3nt: TGTGCCAGCTCACCACCGATGGCCTACGAGCAGTACTTC
abundance: many
d_gene: NA
v_gene: TRBV18
j_gene: TRBJ2-7

CDR3aa: CASPRLSYEQYF
CDR3nt: TGTGCCAGTCCTAGATTATCCTACGAGCAGTACTTC
abundance: many
d_gene: NA
v_gene: TRBV27
j_gene: TRBJ2-7

CDR3aa: CSALAGAWETQYF
CDR3nt: TGCAGTGCATTAGCGGGAGCGTGGGAGACCCAGTACTTC
abundance: NA
d_gene: TRBD2
v_gene: TRBV20-1
j_gene: TRBJ2-5

CDR3aa: CSAPAGRGADTQYF
CDR3nt: TGCAGCGCCCCGGCGGGCAGAGGAGCAGATACGCAGTATTTT
abundance: many
d_gene: NA
v_gene: TRBV29-1
j_gene: TRBJ2-3

CDR3aa: CASSGRAGAGLGTEAFF
CDR3nt: TGTGCCAGCAGCGGGCGGGCGGGAGCAGGCCTTGGGACTGAAGCTTTCTTT
abundance: NA
d_gene: NA
v_gene: TRBV9
j_gene: TRBJ1-1

CDR3aa: CASSLLTSGSGNTQYF
CDR3nt: TGTGCCAGCAGCTTGTTGACTAGCGGGAGTGGGAATACGCAGTATTTT
abundance: many
d_gene: TRBD2
v_gene: TRBV5-4
j_gene: TRBJ2-3

CDR3aa: CASSLQGRPADTEAFF
CDR3nt: TGTGCCAGCTCACTACAGGGGCGGCCAGCGGACACTGAAGCTTTCTTT
abundance: NA
d_gene: TRBD1
v_gene: TRBV11-2
j_gene: TRBJ1-1

CDR3aa: CASSLYGEQFF
CDR3nt: TGTGCCAGCAGTTTATACGGTGAGCAGTTCTTC
abundance: many
d_gene: NA
v_gene: TRBV27
j_gene: TRBJ2-1

CDR3aa: CASSQDRGRYNEQFF
CDR3nt: TGTGCCAGCAGCCAAGATCGAGGGAGGTACAATGAGCAGTTCTTC
abundance: many
d_gene: NA
v_gene: TRBV3-1
j_gene: TRBJ2-1

CDR3aa: CASSSASGLSTDTQYF
CDR3nt: TGTGCCAGCAGTTCCGCTAGCGGACTTAGCACAGATACGCAGTATTTT
abundance: many
d_gene: TRBD2
v_gene: TRBV28
j_gene: TRBJ2-3

CDR3aa: CASSLDFDEQFF
CDR3nt: TGTGCCAGCAGCTTAGATTTCGATGAGCAGTTCTTC
abundance: many
d_gene: NA
v_gene: TRBV7-2
j_gene: TRBJ2-1

CDR3aa: CASRSKPLMEGLYGYTF
CDR3nt: TGTGCCAGCAGGTCTAAACCCCTGATGGAGGGACTCTATGGCTACACCTTC
abundance: many
d_gene: NA
v_gene: TRBV6-1
j_gene: TRBJ1-2

CDR3aa: CASSRREKETQYF
CDR3nt: TGTGCCAGCAGCCGCCGCGAGAAAGAGACCCAGTACTTC
abundance: few
d_gene: NA
v_gene: TRBV6-2/TRBV6-3
j_gene: TRBJ2-5

CDR3aa: CASSPRDTYEQYF
CDR3nt: TGTGCCAGCAGCCCAAGAGACACCTACGAGCAGTACTTC
abundance: many
d_gene: NA
v_gene: TRBV13
j_gene: TRBJ2-7

CDR3aa: CASSQGGIGEQYF
CDR3nt: TGTGCCAGCAGCCAAGGAGGAATCGGAGAGCAGTACTTC
abundance: many
d_gene: NA
v_gene: TRBV3-1
j_gene: TRBJ2-7

CDR3aa: CSAREGPPQETQYF
CDR3nt: TGCAGTGCTAGAGAAGGGCCGCCCCAAGAGACCCAGTACTTC
abundance: many
d_gene: NA
v_gene: TRBV20-1
j_gene: TRBJ2-5

CDR3aa: CASSPSGLAGLETQYF
CDR3nt: TGTGCCAGCAGCCCATCGGGACTAGCGGGGTTAGAGACCCAGTACTTC
abundance: NA
d_gene: TRBD2
v_gene: TRBV7-3
j_gene: TRBJ2-5

CDR3aa: CATRGPGTEAFF
CDR3nt: TGTGCCACCAGGGGCCCAGGGACTGAAGCTTTCTTT
abundance: few
d_gene: NA
v_gene: TRBV24-1
j_gene: TRBJ1-1

CDR3aa: CASSARSGGAESAYEQYF
CDR3nt: TGTGCCAGCAGCGCCCGAAGCGGGGGGGCAGAAAGCGCCTACGAGCAGTACTTC
abundance: many
d_gene: TRBD2
v_gene: TRBV9
j_gene: TRBJ2-7

CDR3aa: CASSLSPAPSGANVLTF
CDR3nt: TGTGCCAGCAGCCTCTCCCCCGCTCCCTCTGGGGCCAACGTCCTGACTTTC
abundance: NA
d_gene: NA
v_gene: TRBV7-7
j_gene: TRBJ2-6

CDR3aa: CASRPTSGRGGDTQYF
CDR3nt: TGTGCCAGCAGACCCACTAGCGGGAGAGGAGGAGATACGCAGTATTTT
abundance: many
d_gene: TRBD2
v_gene: TRBV6-2/TRBV6-3
j_gene: TRBJ2-3

CDR3aa: CASRQTSGRATDTQYF
CDR3nt: TGCGCCAGCAGGCAAACTAGCGGGAGGGCCACAGATACGCAGTATTTT
abundance: NA
d_gene: TRBD2
v_gene: TRBV4-1
j_gene: TRBJ2-3

CDR3aa: CEDLSQGFSHNEQFF
CDR3nt: TGTGAGGACCTAAGCCAGGGGTTTAGCCACAATGAGCAGTTCTTC
abundance: NA
d_gene: NA
v_gene: TRBV25-1
j_gene: TRBJ2-1

CDR3aa: CASSYSNSAGLAGGPHTEQFF
CDR3nt: TGTGCCAGCAGTTACTCGAACTCCGCTGGGCTAGCGGGGGGGCCTCATACTGAGCAGTTCTTC
abundance: many
d_gene: TRBD2
v_gene: TRBV6-2/TRBV6-3
j_gene: TRBJ2-1

CDR3aa: CAWSAGQGSGNTIYF
CDR3nt: TGTGCCTGGAGTGCGGGACAGGGGTCTGGAAACACCATATATTTT
abundance: many
d_gene: TRBD1
v_gene: TRBV30
j_gene: TRBJ1-3

CDR3aa: CSARDRTGPGDEQYF
CDR3nt: TGCAGTGCTAGAGATCGGACTGGGCCGGGGGACGAGCAGTACTTC
abundance: NA
d_gene: NA
v_gene: TRBV20-1
j_gene: TRBJ2-7